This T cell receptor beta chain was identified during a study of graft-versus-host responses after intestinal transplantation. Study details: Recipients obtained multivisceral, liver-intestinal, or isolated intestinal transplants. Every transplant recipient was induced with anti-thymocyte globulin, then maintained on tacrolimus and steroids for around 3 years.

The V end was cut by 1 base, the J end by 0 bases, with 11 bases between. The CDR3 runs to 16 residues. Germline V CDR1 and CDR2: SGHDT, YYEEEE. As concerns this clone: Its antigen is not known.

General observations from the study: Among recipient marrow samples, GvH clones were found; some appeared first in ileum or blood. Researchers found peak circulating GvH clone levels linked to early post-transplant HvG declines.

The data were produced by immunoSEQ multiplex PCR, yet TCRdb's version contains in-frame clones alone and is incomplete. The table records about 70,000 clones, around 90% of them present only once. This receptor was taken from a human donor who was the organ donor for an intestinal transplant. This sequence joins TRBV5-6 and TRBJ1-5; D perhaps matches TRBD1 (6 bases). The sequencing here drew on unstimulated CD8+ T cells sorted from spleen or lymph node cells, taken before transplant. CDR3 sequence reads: CASSLTGTHSNQPQHF. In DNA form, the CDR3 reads TGTGCCAGCAGCTTGACCGGGACACATAGCAATCAGCCCCAGCATTTT.